This is a list of T cell receptor beta chains from one sample in a study of T cell clones after liver transplantation. Sequencing was performed with immunoSEQ multiplex PCR; in TCRdb, only in-frame clones are kept and a portion is missing. Here the sample spans about 58,000 clones, roughly 70% being singletons. The specimen was CD4+ T cells from blood, collected at the 15-month timepoint. These receptors were obtained from a human patient who received a liver transplant. Part of the T cell pool may stem from the graft donor. CDR3s include the opening cysteine and the closing phenylalanine or tryptophan. The D gene is left open where the match is weak. Clone size is shown for a subset of rows, as once, few, many or a class of expanded clone.

>TRBD1|TRBJ1-5|TRBV4-1|few
CASSQEGARNQPQHF
TGCGCCAGCAGCCAGGAGGGGGCGAGGAATCAGCCCCAGCATTTT
>NA|TRBJ1-5|TRBV10-3|NA
CAISDGQGTAQPQHF
TGTGCCATCAGTGATGGGCAGGGAACGGCTCAGCCCCAGCATTTT
>NA|TRBJ2-5|TRBV5-1|few
CASRLQETQYF
TGCGCCAGCAGGCTTCAAGAGACCCAGTACTTC
>NA|TRBJ1-1|TRBV6-1|NA
CASSEQGGTEAFF
TGTGCCAGCAGTGAGCAGGGTGGGACTGAAGCTTTCTTT
>TRBD2|TRBJ2-1|TRBV7-2|NA
CASSSNPTSGGGLGEQFF
TGTGCCAGCAGCTCCAACCCCACTAGCGGGGGGGGGTTAGGGGAGCAGTTCTTC
>TRBD2|TRBJ2-1|TRBV19|NA
CASSSYSGSGSYNEQFF
TGTGCCAGTAGTAGCTATAGCGGGAGTGGTTCCTACAATGAGCAGTTCTTC
>TRBD2|TRBJ2-1|TRBV6-4|few
CASSDSAGGVLFF
TGTGCCAGCAGTGACTCAGCGGGGGGGGTTCTGTTCTTC
>NA|TRBJ2-3|TRBV29-1|NA
CSASQDAPDTQYF
TGCAGCGCCTCCCAGGACGCACCAGATACGCAGTATTTT
>TRBD1|TRBJ2-1|TRBV19|NA
CASSSTGQENEQFF
TGTGCCAGTAGTTCAACGGGACAGGAAAATGAGCAGTTCTTC
>TRBD1|TRBJ1-2|TRBV7-2|once
CASSRTGQGYTF
TGTGCCAGCAGCCGGACAGGGCAAGGCTACACCTTC
>NA|TRBJ2-1|TRBV4-1|NA
CASSRDHSVPYNEQFF
TGCGCCAGCAGCCGAGATCATAGCGTACCCTACAATGAGCAGTTCTTC
>NA|TRBJ1-5|TRBV7-2|NA
CASSAPGNQPQHF
TGTGCCAGCAGCGCCCCGGGTAATCAGCCCCAGCATTTT
>TRBD1|TRBJ2-1|TRBV11-1|NA
CASSQRQGGFSYNEQFF
TGTGCCAGCAGCCAACGACAGGGTGGTTTCTCCTACAATGAGCAGTTCTTC
>TRBD1|TRBJ1-2|TRBV6-4|few
CASSAQGARGYTF
TGTGCCAGCAGCGCACAGGGGGCACGGGGCTACACCTTC
>TRBD2|TRBJ2-2|TRBV15|NA
CATSRELAGVTGELFF
TGTGCCACCAGCAGAGAACTAGCGGGAGTCACCGGGGAGCTGTTTTTT
>NA|TRBJ2-3|TRBV19|NA
CASSARQTKLSTDTQYF
TGTGCCAGTAGTGCCCGACAGACAAAACTTAGCACAGATACGCAGTATTTT
>NA|TRBJ1-1|TRBV30|few
CAWSTGYGTEAFF
TGTGCCTGGAGTACAGGGTACGGTACTGAAGCTTTCTTT
>TRBD2|TRBJ2-3|TRBV11-1|NA
CASRPSGATDTQYF
TGTGCCAGCAGGCCTAGCGGGGCCACAGATACGCAGTATTTT
>NA|TRBJ1-6|TRBV18|NA
CASSVGYNSPLHF
TGTGCCAGCTCCGTGGGTTATAATTCACCCCTCCACTTT
>NA|TRBJ1-4|TRBV7-9|NA
CASSLLLRLGSLNEKLFF
TGTGCCAGCAGCTTACTCCTGCGGCTCGGCTCGCTTAATGAAAAACTGTTTTTT
>NA|TRBJ2-3|TRBV29-1|NA
CSVEALSDTQYF
TGCAGCGTTGAAGCCCTCAGTGATACGCAGTATTTT
>NA|TRBJ1-1|TRBV29-1|NA
CSVEYRVTGRNTEAFF
TGCAGCGTTGAATACAGGGTTACCGGGCGGAACACTGAAGCTTTCTTT
>TRBD2|TRBJ2-2|TRBV10-3|NA
CAISPGGGAGELFF
TGTGCCATTTCCCCTGGCGGGGGGGCCGGGGAGCTGTTTTTT
>TRBD1|TRBJ2-1|TRBV10-3|once
CAISDDRAPYNEQFF
TGTGCCATCAGCGATGACAGGGCCCCCTACAATGAGCAGTTCTTC
>TRBD1|TRBJ1-2|TRBV27|NA
CASSFAQGAGYTF
TGTGCCAGCAGTTTCGCGCAGGGGGCTGGCTACACCTTC
>NA|TRBJ2-1|TRBV11-2|NA
CASSLNRIWDEQFF
TGTGCCAGCAGCCTAAACAGGATTTGGGATGAGCAGTTCTTC
>NA|TRBJ1-3|TRBV28|few
CASRERILSGNTIYF
TGTGCCAGCAGGGAAAGGATACTCTCTGGAAACACCATATATTTT
>TRBD1|TRBJ2-7|TRBV28|NA
CASRTGVSYEQYF
TGTGCCAGCCGAACAGGGGTCTCCTACGAGCAGTACTTC
>NA|TRBJ1-2|TRBV19|NA
CASSIEDRMGYGYTF
TGTGCCAGTAGTATAGAGGATCGAATGGGCTATGGCTACACCTTC